The source of this T cell receptor beta chain is a study of T cell clusters in autoimmune cytopenias (dated by TCRdb to the late 2010s). A note on the overall study: A median TRB sequencing depth of roughly 47,000 reads per sample was reached, and a median of roughly 2,300 distinct TRB clonotypes per sample was obtained. Peripheral blood TRB and IGH repertoires were sequenced in autoimmune cytopenia patients at active disease and during treatment follow-up, alongside healthy, CLL and autoimmune hepatitis controls. The study was designed to test whether a disease-specific immune repertoire signature usable as a blood-based biomarker is carried by autoimmune cytopenia patients.

Results the study describes overall, beyond this receptor: The cluster-lack signature was not seen for secondary cytopenia versus CLL, apparently masked by the dominant lymphoma-associated repertoire. Healthy donors showed 2.5 to 3-fold more exclusive TRB clusters than active autoimmune hepatitis patients, consistent with an autoimmunity-wide signature. A lack of physiological T cell clusters in primary autoimmune cytopenia patients was suggested by GLIPH, as 51 clusters were found to be exclusive to healthy donors versus 15 to 20 exclusive to patients. Shifts in the TRB repertoire, including less even repertoires in secondary cytopenia and CLL, were mostly a reflection of lymphoma bias and not of autoimmunity. The T cell clusters were only ever defined in silico, so experimental validation of their functional role was still needed.

Per sample, around 230 ng of peripheral blood genomic DNA, approximately 37,500 genome equivalents, was used for TRB amplification. The CDR3 has 15 amino acids, counting the end cysteine and phenylalanine. The DNA sequence is not available. The germline V gene specifies SGHTA as CDR1 and FQGNSA as CDR2. Multiplex PCR with a touch-down protocol amplified TRB rearrangements, with the TRB-A and TRB-B primer pools combined in a single tube. Illumina adapters and sample indices were added to the amplicons through two consecutive PCR reactions using Phusion HS II polymerase. Amplicons were gel-purified with the NucleoSpin Gel and PCR Clean-up kit, then quantified by Qubit and quality-checked on an Agilent 2100 Bioanalyzer. Sequencing of the libraries was done on an Illumina MiSeq with paired-end, single-indexed, 600-cycle runs. In the source study's methods: MiXCR version 2.1.12 with the default MiXCR reference library was used to align and assemble TRB reads. Each unique CDR3 nucleotide sequence defined a clone, and only productive sequences with at least two reads were analysed. Alpha-parameterized diversity profiles (alpha 0 to 5), including the Shannon (alpha 1) and Simpson (alpha 2) indices, were computed with an R script to assess repertoire diversity. The tcR package was used to compute combinatorial TRB VJ usage, which was then compared between cohorts by principal component analysis with ade4. GLIPH clustering of TCRbeta CDR3s was carried out on cohort pairs matched by age and read depth, and cluster frequencies were compared by Wilcoxon test. TCRdb reprocessed the reads, so every CDR3 protein sequence counts as one entry and DNA is not shown. TCRdb's processing, not the study's, gives the V and J calls here. The data table for this sample lists about 8,400 distinct CDR3 sequences. In total, the top ten clones hold 20% to 25% of the sample.

A note on this clonotype: No antigen is known for it.

The chain is made from TRBV7-2 and TRBJ2-5; the TCRdb call, TRBD2, lacks DNA for checking. The TCR sequence derives from a human donor with an autoimmune cytopenia or autoimmune hepatitis (not recorded which). Sequenced: peripheral blood. The CDR3 has the sequence CASSLETALKETQYF.